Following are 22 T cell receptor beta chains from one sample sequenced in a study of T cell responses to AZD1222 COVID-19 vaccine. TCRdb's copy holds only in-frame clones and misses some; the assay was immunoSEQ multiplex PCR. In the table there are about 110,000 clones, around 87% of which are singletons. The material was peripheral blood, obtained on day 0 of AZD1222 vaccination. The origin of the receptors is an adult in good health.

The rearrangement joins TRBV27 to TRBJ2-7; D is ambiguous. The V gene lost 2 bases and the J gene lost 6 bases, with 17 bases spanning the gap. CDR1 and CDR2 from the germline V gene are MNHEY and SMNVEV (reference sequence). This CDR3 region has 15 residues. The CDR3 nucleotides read TGTGCCAGCAGTTTAGCAGGCGGCGTCGGTGGCGAGCAGTACTTC. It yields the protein CASSLAGGVGGEQYF.

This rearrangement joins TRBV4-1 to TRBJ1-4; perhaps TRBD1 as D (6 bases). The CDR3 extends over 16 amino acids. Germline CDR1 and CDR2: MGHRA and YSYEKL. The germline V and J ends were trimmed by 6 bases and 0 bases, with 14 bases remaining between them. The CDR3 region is CASSRGQIATNEKLFF. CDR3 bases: TGCGCCAGCAGTCGCGGACAGATCGCAACTAATGAAAAACTGTTTTTT.

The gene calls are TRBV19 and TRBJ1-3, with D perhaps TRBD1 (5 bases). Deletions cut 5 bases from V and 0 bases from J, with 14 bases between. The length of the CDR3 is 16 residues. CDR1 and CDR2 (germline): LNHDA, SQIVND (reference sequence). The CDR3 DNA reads TGTGCCAGTAGTCCCGGGACCACCTCCTCTGGAAACACCATATATTTT. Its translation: CASSPGTTSSGNTIYF.

The CDR3 here is CASSNPGEGYTF. The CDR3 region has the DNA TGTGCCAGCAGTAACCCAGGGGAAGGCTACACCTTC. The gene calls are TRBV6-2 or TRBV6-3 and TRBJ1-2; D possibly corresponds to TRBD1 (6 bases). Per germline, CDR1 MNHEY and CDR2 SVGEGT. CDR3 length: 12 residues. V lost 5 bases and J 8 bases, leaving 12 bases between the germline ends.

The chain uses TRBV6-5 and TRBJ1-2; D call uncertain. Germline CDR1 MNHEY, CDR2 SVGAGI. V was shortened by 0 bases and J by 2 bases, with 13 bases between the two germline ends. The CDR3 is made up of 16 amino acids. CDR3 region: CASSYSLVHQNYGYTF. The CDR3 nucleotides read TGTGCCAGCAGTTACTCTCTGGTACACCAAAACTATGGCTACACCTTC.

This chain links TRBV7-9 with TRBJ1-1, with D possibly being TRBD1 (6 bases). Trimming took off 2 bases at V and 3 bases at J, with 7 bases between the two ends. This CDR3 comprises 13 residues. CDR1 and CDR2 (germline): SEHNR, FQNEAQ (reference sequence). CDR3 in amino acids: CASSLRGDTEAFF. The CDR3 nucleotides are TGTGCCAGCAGCTTAAGGGGGGACACTGAAGCTTTCTTT.

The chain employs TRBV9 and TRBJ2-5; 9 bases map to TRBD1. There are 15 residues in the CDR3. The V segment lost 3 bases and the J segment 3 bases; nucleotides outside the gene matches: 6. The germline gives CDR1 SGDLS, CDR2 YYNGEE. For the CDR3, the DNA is TGTGCCAGCAGCGAATACCGGGACAGGGAAGAGACCCAGTACTTC. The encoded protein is CASSEYRDREETQYF. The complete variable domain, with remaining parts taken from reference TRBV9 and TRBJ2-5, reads DSGVTQTPKHLITATGQRVTLRCSPRSGDLSVYWYQQSLDQGLQFLIQYYNGEERAKGNILERFSAQQFPDLHSELNLSSLELGDSALYFCASSEYRDREETQYFGPGTRLLVL.

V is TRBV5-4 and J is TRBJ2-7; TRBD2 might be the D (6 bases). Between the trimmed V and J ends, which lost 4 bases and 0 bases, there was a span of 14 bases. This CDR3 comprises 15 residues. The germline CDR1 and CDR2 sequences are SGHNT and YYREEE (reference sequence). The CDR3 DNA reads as TGTGCCAGCAGCGGGGGGTCCGGGAGCTCCTACGAGCAGTACTTC. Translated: CASSGGSGSSYEQYF.

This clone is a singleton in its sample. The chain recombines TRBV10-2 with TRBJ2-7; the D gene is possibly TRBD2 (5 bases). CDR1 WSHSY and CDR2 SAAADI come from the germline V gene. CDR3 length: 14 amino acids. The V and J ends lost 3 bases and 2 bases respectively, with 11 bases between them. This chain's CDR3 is CASSDQRRPYEQYF. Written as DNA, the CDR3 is TGCGCCAGCAGTGACCAGCGGAGACCCTACGAGCAGTACTTC.

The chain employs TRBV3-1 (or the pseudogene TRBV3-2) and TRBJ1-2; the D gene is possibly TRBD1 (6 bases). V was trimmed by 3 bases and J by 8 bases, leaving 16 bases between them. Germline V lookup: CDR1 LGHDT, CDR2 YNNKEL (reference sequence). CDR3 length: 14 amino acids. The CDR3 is CASSQDRHGGGYTF. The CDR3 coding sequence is TGTGCCAGCAGCCAGGACAGACATGGGGGCGGCTACACCTTC.

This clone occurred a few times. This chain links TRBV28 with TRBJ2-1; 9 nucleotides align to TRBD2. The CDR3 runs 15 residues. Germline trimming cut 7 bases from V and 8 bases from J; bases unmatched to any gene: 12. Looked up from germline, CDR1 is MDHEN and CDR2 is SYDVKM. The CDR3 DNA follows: TGTGCCAGCAAGGGTGTATACGGGACTAGCTATGAGCAGTTCTTC. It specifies CASKGVYGTSYEQFF. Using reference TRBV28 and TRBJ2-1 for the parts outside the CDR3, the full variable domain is DVKVTQSSRYLVKRTGEKVFLECVQDMDHENMFWYRQDPGLGLRLIYFSYDVKMKEKGDIPEGYSVSREKKERFSLILESASTNQTSMYLCASKGVYGTSYEQFFGPGTRLTVL.

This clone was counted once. The CDR3 protein is CASSTGDSYSYEQYF. The CDR3 DNA is TGTGCCAGTAGTACCGGGGACAGTTACTCCTACGAGCAGTACTTC. This chain links TRBV19 with TRBJ2-7, with TRBD1 identical over 7 bases. Germline trimming cut 4 bases from V and 0 bases from J; bases unmatched to any gene: 6. This CDR3 spans 15 amino acids. Germline CDR1 reads LNHDA; CDR2 reads SQIVND (reference sequence).

DNA of the CDR3: TGTGCCAGCAGCTGCCCTCACAGGGGGACAGGGCTCTCTCCTCTCTACGAGCAGTACTTC. It is translated as CASSCPHRGTGLSPLYEQYF. The V call is TRBV21-1, the J call TRBJ2-7; the listed D gene, TRBD1, was not tested against the DNA. TRBV21-1 is reported as a pseudogene. The CDR3 consists of 20 residues.

The CDR3 loop reads CASSQVGGGDYGYTF. CDR3 in DNA: TGCGCCAGCAGCCAAGTGGGGGGCGGGGACTATGGCTACACCTTC. This sequence joins TRBV4-1 and TRBJ1-2; D is possibly TRBD1 (6 bases). The length of the CDR3 is 15 residues. CDR1 is MGHRA and CDR2 is YSYEKL in the germline V gene. The germline V and J ends were trimmed by 1 base and 3 bases, with 12 bases remaining between them.

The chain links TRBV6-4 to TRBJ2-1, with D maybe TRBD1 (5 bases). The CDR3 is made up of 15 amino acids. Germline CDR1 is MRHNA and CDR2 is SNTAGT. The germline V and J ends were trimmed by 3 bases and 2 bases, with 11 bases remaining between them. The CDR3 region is CASSDEQGTYNEQFF. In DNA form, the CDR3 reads TGTGCCAGCAGTGATGAGCAGGGTACCTACAATGAGCAGTTCTTC.

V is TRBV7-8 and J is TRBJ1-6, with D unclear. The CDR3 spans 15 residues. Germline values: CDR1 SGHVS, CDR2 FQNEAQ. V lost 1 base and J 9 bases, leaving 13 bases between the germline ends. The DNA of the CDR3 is TGTGCCAGCAGCTTAGGACGGGGATTCGGTTCACCCCTCCACTTT. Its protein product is CASSLGRGFGSPLHF.

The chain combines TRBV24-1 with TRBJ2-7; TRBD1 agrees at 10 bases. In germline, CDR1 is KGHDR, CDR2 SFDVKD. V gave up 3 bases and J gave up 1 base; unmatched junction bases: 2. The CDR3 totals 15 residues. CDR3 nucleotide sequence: TGTGCCACCAGTGATCGACAGGGGGCTTCCTACGAGCAGTACTTC. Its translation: CATSDRQGASYEQYF.

CDR3 sequence: CASSYLAGGLNEQFF. The CDR3 DNA reads TGTGCCAGCTCATACTTGGCGGGGGGGCTCAATGAGCAGTTCTTC. The chain links TRBV18 to TRBJ2-1; 9 bases line up with TRBD2. The CDR3 totals 15 residues. Germline CDR1 reads KGHSH; CDR2 reads LQKENI. V lost 5 bases to trimming and J lost 6 bases; unmatched junction nucleotides: 8.

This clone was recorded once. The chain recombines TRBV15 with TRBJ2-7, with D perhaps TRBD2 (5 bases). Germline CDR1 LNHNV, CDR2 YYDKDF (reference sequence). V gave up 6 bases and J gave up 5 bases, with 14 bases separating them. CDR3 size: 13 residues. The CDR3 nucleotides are TGTGCCACCAGTGATAGCGCTCGAGACGAGCAGTACTTC. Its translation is CATSDSARDEQYF.

The CDR3 here is CASSLARTGELFF. The CDR3 DNA reads as TGTGCCAGCAGTTTAGCCCGGACCGGGGAGCTGTTTTTT. The chain recombines TRBV27 with TRBJ2-2, with D unresolved. Trimming shortened V by 2 bases and J by 5 bases, and 6 bases separated the two germline ends. Per the germline V gene, CDR1 is MNHEY and CDR2 is SMNVEV (reference sequence). The CDR3 loop spans 13 amino acids.

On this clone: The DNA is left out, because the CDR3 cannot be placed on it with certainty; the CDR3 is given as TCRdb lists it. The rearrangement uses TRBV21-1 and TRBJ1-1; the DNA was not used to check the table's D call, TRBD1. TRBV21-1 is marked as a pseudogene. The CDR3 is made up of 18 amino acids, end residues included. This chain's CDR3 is CASSTALFGPGLATEAFF.

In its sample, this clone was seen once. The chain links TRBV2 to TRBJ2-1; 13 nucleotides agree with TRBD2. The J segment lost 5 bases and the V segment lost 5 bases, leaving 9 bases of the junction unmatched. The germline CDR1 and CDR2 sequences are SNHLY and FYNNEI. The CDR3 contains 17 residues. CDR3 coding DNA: TGTGCCAGCAGTACGCGGACTAGCGGGGGCCCCCACAATGAGCAGTTCTTC. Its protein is CASSTRTSGGPHNEQFF. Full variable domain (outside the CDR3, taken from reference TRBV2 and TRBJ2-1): EPEVTQTPSHQVTQMGQEVILRCVPISNHLYFYWYRQILGQKVEFLVSFYNNEISEKSEIFDDQFSVERPDGSNFTLKIRSTKLEDSAMYFCASSTRTSGGPHNEQFFGPGTRLTVL.